The clone carrying this TCR beta chain was observed once. What it recognizes is unknown. The record originates from a study of blood T cells in healthy people across ages. A sample-barcoded 5' primer and a J-beta primer mix were used in a second PCR of roughly 6 to 11 cycles. Every sample gave at least 3 million paired-end reads containing CDR3. TCRdb itself ran the 5' RACE reads through MiXCR, one entry per CDR3 protein. Among about 830,000 distinct CDR3 sequences listed, about 59% were seen once. Findings of the study overall: A roughly linear age-dependent decrease characterized TCR beta diversity per million T cells. It was found that TCR beta diversity correlated strongly with the percentage of naive T cells. The study lacked donor CMV status, which possibly confounded expanded clonotype changes.

The V gene lost 2 bases and the J gene lost 3 bases, with 7 bases spanning the gap. This CDR3 comprises 13 residues. Germline-derived CDR1 and CDR2 are SGHVS and FQNEAQ. This TCR derives from a man aged 25-40 years in good health. This chain uses TRBV7-8 with TRBJ1-1; TRBD1 is a possible D gene (6 bases). Sequencing input: blood. CDR3 sequence reads: CASSLSGDTEAFF. In DNA form, the CDR3 reads TGTGCCAGCAGCTTATCAGGGGACACTGAAGCTTTCTTT.